This entry lists 16 T cell receptor beta chains sequenced from one sample in a study of shared T cell receptors in the human thymus. Libraries were prepared by immunoSEQ multiplex PCR; TCRdb keeps only in-frame clonotypes and omits some of them. The sample includes hundreds of thousands of clones, around 87% of them seen just once. This same sample was also taken into another study, of human thymus T cells.

The sequencing sample was made of thymocytes. Receptors originate from a boy in the first two years of life with a congenital heart defect.

This sequence joins TRBV6-4 and TRBJ2-1; 8 nucleotides agree with TRBD2. There are 15 residues in the CDR3. With 4 bases clipped from V and 2 bases from J, the junction kept 4 bases outside the gene matches. In germline, CDR1 is MRHNA, CDR2 SNTAGT. The CDR3 bases are TGTGCCAGCAGTGTTAGCGGGAATACCTACAATGAGCAGTTCTTC. Translating it yields CASSVSGNTYNEQFF.

The chain carries TRBV4-3 and TRBJ2-3, with a possible D match to TRBD2 (6 bases). V shed 0 bases and J shed 0 bases, with 16 bases lying between them. The CDR3 covers 18 residues. Germline V gene data show CDR1 as LGHNA and CDR2 as YSLEER. Here the CDR3 reads CASSQDRAGGSSTDTQYF. The CDR3 bases are TGCGCCAGCAGCCAAGATCGAGCTGGAGGGTCTAGCACAGATACGCAGTATTTT.

The genes are TRBV27 and TRBJ1-3; 7 bases match TRBD1. V gave up 2 bases and J gave up 0 bases; unmatched junction bases: 7. The CDR3 runs 17 residues. Germline V gene data show CDR1 as MNHEY and CDR2 as SMNVEV (reference sequence). CDR3 region: CASSLHSTGVSGNTIYF. The CDR3 bases are TGTGCCAGCAGTTTACACTCTACAGGGGTCTCTGGAAACACCATATATTTT.

This clone was detected only once. This chain connects TRBV5-8 to TRBJ2-3; 12 bases are a match to TRBD2. J lost 5 bases, V lost 5 bases, and 3 bases had no gene match. Per germline, CDR1 SGHTS and CDR2 YDEGEE. The CDR3 is 14 residues long. The CDR3 loop reads CASRWTSGKDTQYF. The CDR3 DNA follows: TGTGCCAGCAGATGGACTAGCGGGAAAGATACGCAGTATTTT.

The chain uses TRBV6-5 and TRBJ2-3, with D possibly matching TRBD1 (6 bases). Germline V CDR1 and CDR2: MNHEY, SVGAGI. There are 16 residues in the CDR3. The germline V and J ends were trimmed by 0 bases and 6 bases, with 16 bases remaining between them. DNA of the CDR3: TGTGCCAGCAGTTACTCGGCACTAGGGGGACACGATACGCAGTATTTT. It specifies CASSYSALGGHDTQYF.

The DNA of the CDR3 is TGTGCCAGCAGTCCCGACAGGGTCCATGGCTACACCTTC. This translates into CASSPDRVHGYTF. This sequence joins TRBV27 and TRBJ1-2; 7 nucleotides match TRBD1. CDR3 length: 13 residues. Losses at the gene ends were 5 bases for V and 6 bases for J; bases not matched to a gene: 6. Germline V gene sequence: CDR1 MNHEY, CDR2 SMNVEV (reference sequence).

The chain uses TRBV10-3 and TRBJ1-1; 9 bases match TRBD1. The CDR3 consists of 15 residues. Germline V gene sequence: CDR1 ENHRY, CDR2 SYGVKD. Trimming took 6 bases from V and 5 from J; bases not matched to a gene: 10. The DNA for the CDR3 is TGTGCCATCAGCCGGGACAGGGAACCGAGGACTGAAGCTTTCTTT. It translates to CAISRDREPRTEAFF.

This clone has a single count. The CDR3 bases are TGTGCCTGGAGTACTCACTCTGGGGCCAACGTCCTGACTTTC. It specifies CAWSTHSGANVLTF. This chain uses TRBV30 with TRBJ2-6; D gene ambiguous. V lost 2 bases and J 0 bases, leaving 5 bases between the germline ends. Per germline, CDR1 GTSNPN and CDR2 SVGIG (reference sequence). CDR3 length: 14 amino acids.

The chain uses TRBV28 and TRBJ2-7; TRBD1 aligns across 7 bases. V shed 8 bases, J shed 2 bases, and the junction held 9 bases outside the gene matches. The V gene's germline CDR1 is MDHEN and CDR2 SYDVKM. CDR3 length equals 14 residues. The CDR3 region is CASGDRARTYEQYF. For the CDR3, the DNA is TGTGCCAGCGGAGACAGGGCACGGACCTACGAGCAGTACTTC. Full variable domain (missing parts from reference TRBV28 and TRBJ2-7): DVKVTQSSRYLVKRTGEKVFLECVQDMDHENMFWYRQDPGLGLRLIYFSYDVKMKEKGDIPEGYSVSREKKERFSLILESASTNQTSMYLCASGDRARTYEQYFGPGTRLTVT.

This chain links TRBV6-5 with TRBJ2-7, with TRBD2 matching 13 bases. Trimming at V came to 0 bases and at J to 6 bases, leaving 5 bases not matched to a gene. CDR3 length: 16 amino acids. CDR1 MNHEY and CDR2 SVGAGI come from the germline V gene. Here the CDR3 DNA reads TGTGCCAGCAGTTACTCGAGGGGACTAGCGGGAAGCGAGCAGTACTTC. This encodes CASSYSRGLAGSEQYF.

V gene TRBV4-1 combines with J gene TRBJ2-7; D not resolved. V dropped 1 base and J dropped 3 bases, with 19 bases sitting between them. From germline, CDR1 is MGHRA and CDR2 YSYEKL. The CDR3 length is 17 residues. CDR3 sequence reads: CASSQVFGGHNIYEQYF. The CDR3 nucleotides are TGCGCCAGCAGCCAAGTCTTCGGTGGGCACAACATCTACGAGCAGTACTTC.

The table lists this clone with a count of one. CDR3 sequence reads: CASSQGRSGGSKNIQYF. CDR3 nucleotide sequence: TGCGCCAGCAGCCAAGGTCGGTCCGGCGGATCCAAAAACATTCAGTACTTC. The V and J genes are TRBV4-1 and TRBJ2-4, with D unclear. Trimming stripped 1 base from V and 2 bases from J, with 15 bases between. The germline V gene has CDR1 MGHRA and CDR2 YSYEKL. The CDR3 covers 17 residues.

This chain joins TRBV10-3 and TRBJ1-6; the D is unclear. Germline assignment: CDR1 ENHRY and CDR2 SYGVKD. With 4 bases removed from V and 6 bases from J, the gap between germline ends came to 16 bases. This CDR3 spans 16 amino acids. Here the CDR3 DNA reads TGTGCCATCAGTGTTAAACAGTTAGACCCTAATTCACCCCTCCACTTT. Residues: CAISVKQLDPNSPLHF.

This clone was detected only once. This rearrangement joins TRBV25-1 to TRBJ2-5, with D tentatively TRBD1 (6 bases). From germline, CDR1 is MGHDK and CDR2 SYGVNS. V was cut by 4 bases and J by 0 bases, with 18 bases left in between. The CDR3 is 17 amino acids. CDR3 region: CASSGGGRTEYQETQYF. In DNA, the CDR3 is TGTGCCAGCAGTGGAGGCGGCAGGACAGAGTACCAAGAGACCCAGTACTTC.

The chain links TRBV5-1 to TRBJ1-3, with D perhaps TRBD1 (6 bases). V lost 4 bases and J lost 0, with 14 bases in between. Germline assignment: CDR1 SGHRS and CDR2 YFSETQ. The CDR3 runs to 16 residues. The CDR3, as DNA: TGCGCCAGCAGCCCCGGTACAGGGAACTCTGGAAACACCATATATTTT. Translation: CASSPGTGNSGNTIYF.

This clone appeared a single time. The chain recombines TRBV11-2 with TRBJ1-2; 8 nucleotides match TRBD1. Trimming cost V 5 bases and J 7 bases; bases outside gene matches: 12. CDR1 is SGHAT and CDR2 is FQNNGV in the germline V gene. This CDR3 spans 15 amino acids. The CDR3 nucleotides are TGTGCCAGCAGCACCCTCAGGACAGGGAAGGGTGGCTACACCTTC. Encoded protein: CASSTLRTGKGGYTF.